This T cell receptor beta chain comes out of a study of T cell clonotyping in hematopoietic cell transplantation (dated by TCRdb to 2020 to 2023). With respect to the entire study: Recipient samples taken before transplant were collected after cytoreduction. In the study, around 130 blood samples were gathered from roughly 35 consecutive transplant recipients and their related donors. Patient recruitment ran from 2015 to January 2017, and follow-up continued until September 2020 or death.

The immunoSEQ assay, a bias-controlled multiplex PCR using V- and J-specific primers, was used to amplify TCR beta CDR3 regions from genomic DNA. In a second PCR step, the CDR3 amplicons were tagged with a proprietary barcode plus Illumina adapter sequences. CDR3 libraries were sequenced on an Illumina MiSeq instrument. The paper's data handling went like this. Export and quality control were handled in immunoSEQ Analyzer 3.0, while downstream analyses relied on R Bioconductor and Immunarch. Repertoire metrics were calculated using only productive rearrangements within the normalized downsampled data set. In the normalized cohort, a clonotype counted as pathologically expanded if the clonotype was larger than 5 templates. The Inverse Simpson Index was used to measure repertoire diversity. To capture all clonotypes, the CMV-specificity analyses were run on the non-normalized data set. TCRdb retrieved this table from immuneACCESS and kept in-frame rearrangements only. Not all clones are present; in checked studies, unresolved V genes account for under half, and no reason is known for the remainder. D and trimming were read from the DNA, whereas the V and J calls and clone size are those reported in that table. The sample table contains nearly 7,000 clones; only one count was recorded for around 88% of them. Of the sample, less than 4% is held by the ten largest clones.

General conclusions and limits of the study: After transplant, TCR diversity in recipients dropped, and pathologically expanded clonotypes climbed progressively between day 30 and day 180. The sample size was limited and the cells went unsorted, which meant the CD4 and CD8 repertoire contributions could not be told apart. Recipient repertoires showed only a small fraction of overlap with donor repertoires, and over 95% appeared de novo at the given depth. Broader TCR repertoire diversity after transplant was predicted by Inverse Simpson Index values from donors and from recipients before transplant.

What the time point label conveys for this sample: recipient sample about 28 days before transplant, after cytoreduction. Blood samples were obtained from recipients approximately 28 days before transplant and at days 30, 100 and 180 after transplant. Nuclei Lysis Solution was used to extract genomic DNA from fresh or cryopreserved unfractionated peripheral blood mononuclear cells. V sheds 4 bases and J sheds 1 base, leaving 8 bases between their ends. Per the germline V gene, SGHRS is the CDR1 and YFSETQ is the CDR2. Including the terminal cysteine and phenylalanine, the CDR3 comprises 14 residues. Of all the DNA, just the CDR3 is kept, 42 bases in frame from base 1. About this clone itself: Its specific antigen is unknown. No much larger clone is present one base from it, and per-base qualities are unavailable.

Sequencing used peripheral blood mononuclear cells, obtained before stem cell transplant. This TCR came from a man aged 25 to 40 with acute myeloid leukemia. Some clones in this sample may be carry-over from other donors' samples. This chain joins TRBV5-1 to TRBJ2-2; a tentative D call is TRBD2 (5 bases match). The DNA reads as follows: TGCGCCAGCAGCCCGAGCGGGAACACCGGGGAGCTGTTTTTT. It codes for CASSPSGNTGELFF.